The rows below give T cell receptor beta chains drawn from one sample of a study of shared clonotypes between healthy human individuals. This table comes from immunoSEQ multiplex PCR, and its TCRdb copy is limited to in-frame clones, with some not included. This sample carries roughly 770,000 clones, about 96% of them seen once, and the ten largest clones take under 0.3%. The sequenced sample consisted of naive CD8+ T cells sorted from blood. These receptors all stem from a young man in good health. CDR3s include the opening cysteine and the closing phenylalanine or tryptophan. D genes are given only for firm matches. Clone size, where shown, is once, few, many, or a class for clones that have expanded.

J	size	V	D	DNA	CDR3
TRBJ2-2	.	TRBV11-2	TRBD2	TGTGCCAGCAGCTGGGACCCCGGGGGGACGGTGGACACCGGGGAGCTGTTTTTT	CASSWDPGGTVDTGELFF
TRBJ2-3	.	TRBV15	.	TGTGCCACCAGCAGAGATCGGGGGCAGATCAGAACAGATACGCAGTATTTT	CATSRDRGQIRTDTQYF
TRBJ1-5	.	TRBV6-4	TRBD1	TGTGCCAGCGTCCCGGGCAGGGGGATGCAACCCCAGCATTTT	CASVPGRGMQPQHF
TRBJ1-1	.	TRBV5-5	.	TGTGCCAGCAGCTTGGCCGTTAGCTTAAACACTGAAGCTTTCTTT	CASSLAVSLNTEAFF
TRBJ2-1	once	TRBV7-8	.	TGTGCCAGCAGCTTAAGGTTCTACAATGAGCAGTTCTTC	CASSLRFYNEQFF
TRBJ1-5	.	TRBV5-4	.	TGTGCCAGCAGCAATTCCGGGGAAGGCCAGCCCCAGCATTTT	CASSNSGEGQPQHF
TRBJ1-1	once	TRBV14	.	TGTGCCAGCAGCCACGGGCGGGGAGATTGGGTGAACACTGAAGCTTTCTTT	CASSHGRGDWVNTEAFF
TRBJ2-7	.	TRBV6-5	TRBD2	TGTGCCAGCAGCCCCTATAGCGGGAGCCACAGGGAGCAGTACTTC	CASSPYSGSHREQYF
TRBJ1-2	.	TRBV30	.	TGTGCCTGGAGGACGAGACAGAATGGGGGCCTGGACTATGGCTACACCTTC	CAWRTRQNGGLDYGYTF
TRBJ2-2	.	TRBV10-3	.	TGTGCCATCAGTGTCGGGCTACAGGGAGCCACCGGGGAGCTGTTTTTT	CAISVGLQGATGELFF
TRBJ2-1	.	TRBV6-5	TRBD2	TGTGCCAGCAGTTTCGGACTAGCGCGCAATGAGCAGTTCTTC	CASSFGLARNEQFF
TRBJ2-7	.	TRBV7-2	.	TGTGCCAGCAGCCGGACTGGATCTTACGAGCAGTACTTC	CASSRTGSYEQYF
TRBJ1-2	.	TRBV7-9	.	TGTGCCAGCAGCTTAGACGGGTATGGCTACACCTTC	CASSLDGYGYTF
TRBJ2-7	.	TRBV4-1	TRBD2	TGCGCCAGCAGCCAAGGGACTAGCGGGAGTAACGAGCAGTACTTC	CASSQGTSGSNEQYF
TRBJ2-3	.	TRBV13	TRBD2	TGTGCCAGCAGCTTAGAGGGGCTAGCGGGTCTCACAGATACGCAGTATTTT	CASSLEGLAGLTDTQYF
TRBJ2-7	once	TRBV4-1	TRBD1	TGCGCCAGCAGCCGGGACAGGGGGTTCGAGCAGTACTTC	CASSRDRGFEQYF
TRBJ2-1	once	TRBV27	.	TGTGCCAGCAGTTTATCGGGCGGGAATGAGCAGTTCTTC	CASSLSGGNEQFF
TRBJ2-5	.	TRBV10-3	.	TGTGCCATCAGCCAGACAGGCCAAGAGACCCAGTACTTC	CAISQTGQETQYF
TRBJ2-1	.	TRBV28	TRBD2	TGTGCCAGCAGTTTAAGCCTGCGGGGGAATGAGCAGTTCTTC	CASSLSLRGNEQFF
TRBJ2-1	.	TRBV9	TRBD2	TGTGCCAGCAGCGGAGGTCCTGGGACTAGCGGGCGGCATGAGCAGTTCTTC	CASSGGPGTSGRHEQFF
TRBJ2-7	.	TRBV4-1	TRBD1	TGCGCCAGCAGCGAAGGGGCAGGGGGCCCCTACGAGCAGTACTTC	CASSEGAGGPYEQYF
TRBJ1-1	once	TRBV27	.	TGTGCCAGCAGTATAGACAGGCTTTTCATGAACACTGAAGCTTTCTTT	CASSIDRLFMNTEAFF
TRBJ2-1	.	TRBV6-6	.	TGTGCCAGCAGTTCGATAACACAAGAGCAGTTCTTC	CASSSITQEQFF
TRBJ1-1	.	TRBV28	TRBD1	TGTGCCAGCAGTTCCGCGGACAGGGGGAACACTGAAGCTTTCTTT	CASSSADRGNTEAFF
TRBJ1-5	.	TRBV28	.	TGTGCCAGCAGTTTCGCGTCGCGTGGGGCTCATCAGCCCCAGCATTTT	CASSFASRGAHQPQHF